This TCR beta chain is drawn from a study of blood T cell repertoires in COVID-19. On the study more broadly: Whether acute or convalescent, the COVID-19 samples came from the United States, Italy and Spain. Sources were T cells, B-cell-depleted T cells, or PBMCs; the material itself was cDNA or gDNA.

Trimming removed 3 bases at V and 2 bases at J, with 10 bases between. This CDR3 is 14 amino acids long. Germline loops: CDR1 SNHLY, CDR2 FYNNEI. TCRdb's table, derived via immunoSEQ multiplex PCR, lists solely in-frame clones and lacks some. The repertoire holds 200,000 to 250,000 clones, with 82% as singletons. The sequencing sample was made of PBMCs or T cells enriched from blood (not recorded which). The chain links TRBV2 to TRBJ1-1, with D possibly being TRBD1 (5 bases). The TCR sequence derives from a woman between 55 and 75 years old who had recovered from COVID-19. CDR3: CASSDRQGNTEAFF. For the CDR3, the DNA is TGTGCCAGCAGTGATAGGCAGGGCAACACTGAAGCTTTCTTT.